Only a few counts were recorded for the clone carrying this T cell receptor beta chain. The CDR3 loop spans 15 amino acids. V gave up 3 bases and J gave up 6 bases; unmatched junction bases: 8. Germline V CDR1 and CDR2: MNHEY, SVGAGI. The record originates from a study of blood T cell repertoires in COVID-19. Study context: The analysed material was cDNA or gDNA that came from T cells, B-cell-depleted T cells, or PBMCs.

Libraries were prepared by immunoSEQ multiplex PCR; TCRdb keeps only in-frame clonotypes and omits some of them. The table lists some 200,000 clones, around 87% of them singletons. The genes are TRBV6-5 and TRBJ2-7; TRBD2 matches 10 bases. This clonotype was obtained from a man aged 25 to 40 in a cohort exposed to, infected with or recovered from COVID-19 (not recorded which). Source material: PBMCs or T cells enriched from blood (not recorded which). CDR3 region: CASSYWTSGAVEQYF. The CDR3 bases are TGTGCCAGCAGTTATTGGACTAGCGGTGCAGTCGAGCAGTACTTC.